These T cell receptor beta chains were read from a single sample in a study of control samples from healthy donors and cancer patients. The method was immunoSEQ multiplex PCR; TCRdb's version includes in-frame clones alone and lacks a portion of them. The sample holds approximately 160,000 clones, 85% to 95% seen once. The sample comprised blood. All receptors come from a woman aged 18-29 years in good health. CDR3s leave out the opening cysteine and the closing phenylalanine or tryptophan. Each record gives: V gene, J gene, CDR3 protein.

V gene: TRBV11-2; J gene: TRBJ1-1; CDR3 protein: ASSLVGAKNTEAF
V gene: TRBV12-3/TRBV12-4; J gene: TRBJ2-3; CDR3 protein: ASSLDGTDTQY
V gene: TRBV6-4; J gene: TRBJ1-4; CDR3 protein: ASSDSRDRELGTNEKLF
V gene: TRBV21-1; J gene: TRBJ1-6; CDR3 protein: ASSPRGPPPPLH
V gene: TRBV9; J gene: TRBJ2-3; CDR3 protein: ASSVAPLDTQY
V gene: TRBV7-9; J gene: TRBJ1-5; CDR3 protein: ASSYRTGGYDNQPQH
V gene: TRBV13; J gene: TRBJ1-1; CDR3 protein: ASSLERGLNTEAF
V gene: TRBV29-1; J gene: TRBJ1-3; CDR3 protein: SVSASSGNTIY
V gene: TRBV14; J gene: TRBJ2-7; CDR3 protein: ASSQDVQGAYEQY
V gene: TRBV7-3; J gene: TRBJ1-1; CDR3 protein: ASSLTSGNTEAF
V gene: TRBV29-1; J gene: TRBJ2-1; CDR3 protein: STHMGNEQF
V gene: TRBV12-3/TRBV12-4; J gene: TRBJ1-6; CDR3 protein: ASSRGDSPLH
V gene: TRBV5-1; J gene: TRBJ2-3; CDR3 protein: ASSAGQGKDTQY
V gene: TRBV19; J gene: TRBJ1-1; CDR3 protein: ASSFLTGAEAF
V gene: TRBV29-1; J gene: TRBJ1-1; CDR3 protein: SVGGTEAF
V gene: TRBV7-9; J gene: TRBJ2-7; CDR3 protein: ASSFGGGEQY
V gene: TRBV6-6; J gene: TRBJ2-3; CDR3 protein: ASSYFSPSTDTQY
V gene: TRBV2; J gene: TRBJ2-1; CDR3 protein: ASSELAEGTYNEQF
V gene: TRBV7-9; J gene: TRBJ2-1; CDR3 protein: ASSLVQGLDEQF
V gene: TRBV19; J gene: TRBJ1-2; CDR3 protein: ASSTTGWDGYT
V gene: TRBV6-4; J gene: TRBJ1-6; CDR3 protein: ASSRGLNSPLH
V gene: TRBV9; J gene: TRBJ1-5; CDR3 protein: ASSVTGEWDQPQH
V gene: TRBV7-9; J gene: TRBJ2-4; CDR3 protein: ASSLPTKNIQY
V gene: TRBV11-3; J gene: TRBJ2-7; CDR3 protein: ASSFGRGAYSYEQY
V gene: TRBV3-1/TRBV3-2; J gene: TRBJ1-2; CDR3 protein: ASSQNRDSGYT